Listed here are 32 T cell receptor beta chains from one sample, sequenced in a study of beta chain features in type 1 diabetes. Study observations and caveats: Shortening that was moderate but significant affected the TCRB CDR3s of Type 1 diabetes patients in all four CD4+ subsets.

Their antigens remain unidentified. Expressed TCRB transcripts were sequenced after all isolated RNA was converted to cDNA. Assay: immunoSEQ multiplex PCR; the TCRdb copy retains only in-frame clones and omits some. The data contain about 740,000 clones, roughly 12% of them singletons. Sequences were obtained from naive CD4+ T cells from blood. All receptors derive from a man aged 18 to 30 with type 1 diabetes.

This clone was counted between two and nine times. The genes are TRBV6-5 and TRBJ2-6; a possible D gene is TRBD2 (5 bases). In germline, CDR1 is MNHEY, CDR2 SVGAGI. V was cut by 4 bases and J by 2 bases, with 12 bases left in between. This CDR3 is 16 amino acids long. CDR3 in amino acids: CASSSTGLAGANVLTF. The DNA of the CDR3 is TGTGCCAGCAGTTCTACTGGACTCGCTGGGGCCAACGTCCTGACTTTC.

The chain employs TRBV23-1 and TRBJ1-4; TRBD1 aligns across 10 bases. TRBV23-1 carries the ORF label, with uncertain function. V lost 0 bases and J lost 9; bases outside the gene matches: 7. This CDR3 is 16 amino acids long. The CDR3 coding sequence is TGCGCCAGCAGTCAATCGCTTGGGACAGGGGAGAAAAAACTGTTTTTT. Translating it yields CASSQSLGTGEKKLFF.

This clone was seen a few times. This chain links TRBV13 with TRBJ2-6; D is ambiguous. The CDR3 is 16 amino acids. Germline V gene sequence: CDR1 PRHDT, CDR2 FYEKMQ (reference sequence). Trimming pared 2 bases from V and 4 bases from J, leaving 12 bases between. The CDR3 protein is CASSLRAPGGANVLTF. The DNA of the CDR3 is TGTGCCAGCAGCTTAAGGGCCCCTGGCGGGGCCAACGTCCTGACTTTC.

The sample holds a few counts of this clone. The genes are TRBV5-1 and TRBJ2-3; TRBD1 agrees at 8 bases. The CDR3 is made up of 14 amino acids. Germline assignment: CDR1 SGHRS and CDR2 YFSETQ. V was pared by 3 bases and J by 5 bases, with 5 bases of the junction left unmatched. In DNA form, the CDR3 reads TGCGCCAGCAGCTCCCAGGGGGCGCGAGATACGCAGTATTTT. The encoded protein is CASSSQGARDTQYF.

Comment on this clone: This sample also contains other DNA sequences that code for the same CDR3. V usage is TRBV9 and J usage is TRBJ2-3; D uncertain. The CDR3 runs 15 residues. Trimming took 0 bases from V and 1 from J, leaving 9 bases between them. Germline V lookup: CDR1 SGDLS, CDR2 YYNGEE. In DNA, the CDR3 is TGTGCCAGCAGCGTAGGGAGTGGGGGCACAGATACGCAGTATTTT. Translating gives CASSVGSGGTDTQYF.

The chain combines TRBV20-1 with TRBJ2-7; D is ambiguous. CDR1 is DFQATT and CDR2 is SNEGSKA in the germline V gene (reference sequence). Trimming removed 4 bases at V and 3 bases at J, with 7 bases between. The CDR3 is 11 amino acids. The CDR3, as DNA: TGCAGTGCTACTTTAATCTACGAGCAGTACTTC. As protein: CSATLIYEQYF.

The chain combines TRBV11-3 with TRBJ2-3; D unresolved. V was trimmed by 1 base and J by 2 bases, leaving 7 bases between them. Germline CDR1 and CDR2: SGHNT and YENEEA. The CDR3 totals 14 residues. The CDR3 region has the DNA TGTGCCAGCAGCTTAGTAGCAACCACAGATACGCAGTATTTT. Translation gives CASSLVATTDTQYF.

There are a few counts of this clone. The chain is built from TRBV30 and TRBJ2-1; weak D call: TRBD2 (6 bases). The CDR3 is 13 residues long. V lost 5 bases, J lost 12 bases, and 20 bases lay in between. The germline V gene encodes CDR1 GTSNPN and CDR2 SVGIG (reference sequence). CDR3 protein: CAWGGGEGRGQFF. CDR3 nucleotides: TGTGCCTGGGGTGGTGGTGAGGGGCGGGGGCAGTTCTTC. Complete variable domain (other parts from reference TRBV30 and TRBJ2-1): SQTIHQWPATLVQPVGSPLSLECTVEGTSNPNLYWYRQAAGRGLQLLFYSVGIGQISSEVPQNLSASRPQDRQFILSSKKLLLSDSGFYLCAWGGGEGRGQFFGPGTRLTVL.

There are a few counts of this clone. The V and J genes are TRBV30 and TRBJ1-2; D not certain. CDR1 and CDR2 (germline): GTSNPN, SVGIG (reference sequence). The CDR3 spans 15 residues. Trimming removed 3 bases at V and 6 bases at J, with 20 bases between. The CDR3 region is CAWSASGRASDGYTF. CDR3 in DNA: TGTGCCTGGAGCGCCTCCGGTAGGGCGTCCGATGGCTACACCTTC.

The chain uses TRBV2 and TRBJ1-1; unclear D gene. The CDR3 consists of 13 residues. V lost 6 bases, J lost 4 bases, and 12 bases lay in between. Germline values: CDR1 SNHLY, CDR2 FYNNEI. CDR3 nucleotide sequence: TGTGCCAGCAGCCGTATCCTGGGCACTGAAGCTTTCTTT. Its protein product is CASSRILGTEAFF. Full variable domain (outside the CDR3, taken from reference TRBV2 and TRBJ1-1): EPEVTQTPSHQVTQMGQEVILRCVPISNHLYFYWYRQILGQKVEFLVSFYNNEISEKSEIFDDQFSVERPDGSNFTLKIRSTKLEDSAMYFCASSRILGTEAFFGQGTRLTVV.

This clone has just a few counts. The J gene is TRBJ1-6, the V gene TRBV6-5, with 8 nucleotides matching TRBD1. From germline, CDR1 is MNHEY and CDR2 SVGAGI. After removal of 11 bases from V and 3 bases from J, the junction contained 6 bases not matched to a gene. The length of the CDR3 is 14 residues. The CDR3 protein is CASRGQSYNSPLHF. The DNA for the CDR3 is TGTGCCTCCAGGGGGCAGAGCTATAATTCACCCCTCCACTTT.

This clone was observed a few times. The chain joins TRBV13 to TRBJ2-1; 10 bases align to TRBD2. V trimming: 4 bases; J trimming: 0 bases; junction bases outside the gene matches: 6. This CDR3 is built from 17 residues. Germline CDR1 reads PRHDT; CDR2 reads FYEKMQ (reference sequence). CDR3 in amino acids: CASSSTSGRSSYNEQFF. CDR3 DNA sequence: TGTGCCAGCAGCTCGACTAGCGGGCGATCCTCCTACAATGAGCAGTTCTTC. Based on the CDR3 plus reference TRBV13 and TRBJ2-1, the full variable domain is AAGVIQSPRHLIKEKRETATLKCYPIPRHDTVYWYQQGPGQDPQFLISFYEKMQSDKGSIPDRFSAQQFSDYHSELNMSSLELGDSALYFCASSSTSGRSSYNEQFFGPGTRLTVL.

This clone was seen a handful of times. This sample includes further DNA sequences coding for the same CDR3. This CDR3 reads CASSGGTDTQYF. In nucleotides, the CDR3 is TGTGCCAGCAGCGGGGGCACAGATACGCAGTATTTT. V gene TRBV9 combines with J gene TRBJ2-3; D gene ambiguous. Germline V gene lookup returns CDR1 SGDLS and CDR2 YYNGEE. V was clipped by 3 bases and J by 1 base, with 3 bases between them. The CDR3 extends over 12 amino acids.

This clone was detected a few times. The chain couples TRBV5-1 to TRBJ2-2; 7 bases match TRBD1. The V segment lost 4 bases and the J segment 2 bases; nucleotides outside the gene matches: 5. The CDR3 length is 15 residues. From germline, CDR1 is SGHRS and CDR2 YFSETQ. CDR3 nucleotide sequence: TGCGCCAGCAGCCGAGGGACAGACAACACCGGGGAGCTGTTTTTT. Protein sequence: CASSRGTDNTGELFF.

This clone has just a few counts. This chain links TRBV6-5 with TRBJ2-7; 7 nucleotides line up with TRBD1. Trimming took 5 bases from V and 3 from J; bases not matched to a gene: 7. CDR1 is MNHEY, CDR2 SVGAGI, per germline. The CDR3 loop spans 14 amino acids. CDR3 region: CASSDRDSNYEQYF. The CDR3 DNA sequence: TGTGCCAGCAGTGACCGGGACAGTAACTACGAGCAGTACTTC.

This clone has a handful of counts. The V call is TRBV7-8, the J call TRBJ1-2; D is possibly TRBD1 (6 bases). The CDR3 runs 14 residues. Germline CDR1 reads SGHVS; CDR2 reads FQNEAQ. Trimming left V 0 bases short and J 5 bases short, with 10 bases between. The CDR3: CASSLAGTFYGYTF. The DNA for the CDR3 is TGTGCCAGCAGCTTAGCGGGGACATTTTATGGCTACACCTTC.

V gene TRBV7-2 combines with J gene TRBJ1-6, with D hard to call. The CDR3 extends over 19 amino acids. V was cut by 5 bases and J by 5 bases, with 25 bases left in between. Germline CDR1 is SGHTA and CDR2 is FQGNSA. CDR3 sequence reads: CASSPGWAAEGHNNSPLHF. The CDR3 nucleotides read TGTGCCAGCAGCCCCGGATGGGCAGCGGAAGGTCACAATAATTCACCCCTCCACTTT.

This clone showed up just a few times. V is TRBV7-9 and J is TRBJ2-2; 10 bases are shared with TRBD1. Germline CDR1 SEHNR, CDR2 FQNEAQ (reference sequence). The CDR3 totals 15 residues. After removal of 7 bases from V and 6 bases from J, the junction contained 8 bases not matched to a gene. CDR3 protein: CASNRQGAFAGELFF. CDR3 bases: TGTGCCAGCAACCGACAGGGGGCTTTCGCCGGGGAGCTGTTTTTT.

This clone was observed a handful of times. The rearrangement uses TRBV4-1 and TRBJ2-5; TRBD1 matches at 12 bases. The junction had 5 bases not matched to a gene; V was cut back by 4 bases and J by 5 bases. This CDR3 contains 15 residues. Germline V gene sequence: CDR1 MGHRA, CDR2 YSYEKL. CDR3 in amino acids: CASSLGQGAWETQYF. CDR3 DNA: TGCGCCAGCAGCCTGGGACAGGGGGCGTGGGAGACCCAGTACTTC.

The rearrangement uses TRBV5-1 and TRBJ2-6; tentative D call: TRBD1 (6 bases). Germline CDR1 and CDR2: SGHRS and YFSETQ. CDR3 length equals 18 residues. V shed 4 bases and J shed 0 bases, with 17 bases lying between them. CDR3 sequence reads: CASSLQQGYISGANVLTF. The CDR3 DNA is TGCGCCAGCAGCCTCCAACAGGGATATATCTCTGGGGCCAACGTCCTGACTTTC.

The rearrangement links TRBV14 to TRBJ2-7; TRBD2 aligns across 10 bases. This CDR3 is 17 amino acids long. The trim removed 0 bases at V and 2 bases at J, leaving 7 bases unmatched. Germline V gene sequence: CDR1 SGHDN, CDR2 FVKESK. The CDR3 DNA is TGTGCCAGCAGCCAAGAGGAAGCGGGGGGGTTTACCTACGAGCAGTACTTC. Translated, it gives CASSQEEAGGFTYEQYF.

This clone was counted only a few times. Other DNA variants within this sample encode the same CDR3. CDR3 in DNA: TGTGCCAGCAGCTTTCATTACGAGCAGTACTTC. Translating it yields CASSFHYEQYF. V and J are TRBV11-2 and TRBJ2-7; D call uncertain. The V gene lost 3 bases and the J gene lost 4 bases, with 4 bases spanning the gap. The CDR3 length is 11 residues. CDR1 and CDR2 (germline): SGHAT, FQNNGV.

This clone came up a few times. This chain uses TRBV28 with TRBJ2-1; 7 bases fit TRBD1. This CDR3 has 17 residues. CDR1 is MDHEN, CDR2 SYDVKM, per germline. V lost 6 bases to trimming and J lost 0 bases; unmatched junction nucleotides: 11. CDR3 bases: TGTGCCAGCAGACAATTACAGGGGTCGAGCTCCTACAATGAGCAGTTCTTC. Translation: CASRQLQGSSSYNEQFF. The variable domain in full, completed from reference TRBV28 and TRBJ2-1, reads DVKVTQSSRYLVKRTGEKVFLECVQDMDHENMFWYRQDPGLGLRLIYFSYDVKMKEKGDIPEGYSVSREKKERFSLILESASTNQTSMYLCASRQLQGSSSYNEQFFGPGTRLTVL.

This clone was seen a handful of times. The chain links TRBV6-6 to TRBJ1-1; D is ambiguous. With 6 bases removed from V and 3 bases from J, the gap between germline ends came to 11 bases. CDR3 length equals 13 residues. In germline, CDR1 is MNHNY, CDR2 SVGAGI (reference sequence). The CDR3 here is CASSHLSDTEAFF. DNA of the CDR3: TGTGCCAGCAGCCACTTAAGTGACACTGAAGCTTTCTTT.

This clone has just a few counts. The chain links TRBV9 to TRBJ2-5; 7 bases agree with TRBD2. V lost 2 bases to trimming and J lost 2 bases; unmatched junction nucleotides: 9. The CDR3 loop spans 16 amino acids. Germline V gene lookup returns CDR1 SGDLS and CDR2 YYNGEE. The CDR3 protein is CASSVAPGRGQETQYF. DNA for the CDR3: TGTGCCAGCAGCGTGGCCCCCGGGCGGGGGCAAGAGACCCAGTACTTC.

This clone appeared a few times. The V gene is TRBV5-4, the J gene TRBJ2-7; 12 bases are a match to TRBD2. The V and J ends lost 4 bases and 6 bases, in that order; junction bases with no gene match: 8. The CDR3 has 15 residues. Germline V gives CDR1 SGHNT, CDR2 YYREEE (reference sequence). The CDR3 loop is CASSARTSGVSEQYF. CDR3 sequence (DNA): TGTGCCAGCAGCGCTCGGACTAGCGGGGTATCCGAGCAGTACTTC.

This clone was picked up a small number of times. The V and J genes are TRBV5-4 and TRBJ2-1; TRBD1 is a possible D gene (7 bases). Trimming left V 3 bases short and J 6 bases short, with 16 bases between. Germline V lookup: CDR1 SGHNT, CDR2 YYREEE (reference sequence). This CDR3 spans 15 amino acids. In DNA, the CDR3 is TGTGCCAGCAGCTCCAGGGGGGAGCGTGTCAATGAGCAGTTCTTC. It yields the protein CASSSRGERVNEQFF.

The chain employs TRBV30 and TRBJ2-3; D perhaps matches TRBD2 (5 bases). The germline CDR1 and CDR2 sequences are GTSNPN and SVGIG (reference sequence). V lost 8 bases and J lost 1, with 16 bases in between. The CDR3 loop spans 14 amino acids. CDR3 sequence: CAAQLVSGTDTQYF. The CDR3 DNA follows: TGTGCCGCCCAACTAGTCTCAGGCACAGATACGCAGTATTTT.

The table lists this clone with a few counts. The CDR3 spells CASGQTGGTEAFF. The CDR3, as DNA: TGTGCCAGCGGACAAACAGGGGGCACTGAAGCTTTCTTT. This chain connects TRBV6-5 to TRBJ1-1; 8 bases align to TRBD1. This CDR3 comprises 13 residues. CDR1 and CDR2 (germline): MNHEY, SVGAGI. J lost 4 bases, V lost 8 bases, and 6 bases had no gene match.

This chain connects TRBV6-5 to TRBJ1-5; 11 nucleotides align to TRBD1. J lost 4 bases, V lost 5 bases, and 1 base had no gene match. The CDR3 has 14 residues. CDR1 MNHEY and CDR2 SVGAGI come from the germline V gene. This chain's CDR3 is CASSGQGANQPQHF. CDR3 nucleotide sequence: TGTGCCAGCAGTGGACAGGGGGCTAATCAGCCCCAGCATTTT.

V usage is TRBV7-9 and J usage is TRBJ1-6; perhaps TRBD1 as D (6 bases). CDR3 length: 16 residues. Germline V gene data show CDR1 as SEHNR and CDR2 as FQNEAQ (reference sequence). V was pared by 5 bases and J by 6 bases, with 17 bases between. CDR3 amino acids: CASSPGVGAGNSPLHF. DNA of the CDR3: TGTGCCAGCAGCCCCGGGGTGGGGGCTGGTAATTCACCCCTCCACTTT.

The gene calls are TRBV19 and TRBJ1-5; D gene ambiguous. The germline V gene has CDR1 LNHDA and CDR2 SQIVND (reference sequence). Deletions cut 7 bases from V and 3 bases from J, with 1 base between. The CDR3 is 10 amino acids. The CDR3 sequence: CASINQPQHF. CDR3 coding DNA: TGTGCCAGTATCAATCAGCCCCAGCATTTT.